This T cell receptor (beta chain) stems from a study of cytomegalovirus exposure and HLA in healthy donors. Overall study findings and caveats: At a 0.05 false discovery rate, a later analysis found 16,951 TCR beta sequences to be associated with HLA alleles. Likely technical artifact: a cluster of highly shared sequence variants.

On this clone itself: Its cognate antigen is unknown.

This PCR relied on a set of 60 Vbeta primers and 13 Jbeta primers. The table came from immunoSEQ multiplex PCR; TCRdb's copy has only in-frame clones and leaves some out. The table includes under 200,000 clones, about 75% detected once. CDR1 and CDR2 from the germline V gene are SGHTA and FQGNSA. The ends were cut back, 1 base at V and 0 bases at J, with 16 bases in the middle. The CDR3 spans 18 residues. The chain carries TRBV7-2 and TRBJ1-3; maybe TRBD1 (5 bases). Sequencing was carried out using PBMCs. The sequence came from a male donor in good health and CMV-seronegative. The chain's CDR3 is CASSLVGWGGGSGNTIYF. The CDR3 DNA is TGTGCCAGCAGCTTAGTTGGGTGGGGCGGGGGCTCTGGAAACACCATATATTTT.